This T cell receptor (beta chain) stems from a study of blood T cell repertoires in COVID-19. Methods used by the authors: Scientists estimated how many nucleated cells there were by amplifying reference gene primers. TCRdb's table, derived via immunoSEQ multiplex PCR, lists solely in-frame clones and lacks some. The V and J calls and clone size come from that table; D and trimming were worked out from the DNA. The table shows 140,000 to 150,000 clones, with around 82% occurring only once. This clone rates as medium-sized. The CDR3 length is 15 residues. The germline gives CDR1 SGHRS, CDR2 YFSETQ. Germline trimming cut 2 bases from V and 6 bases from J; bases unmatched to any gene: 10. Adults between about 18 and 95 years of age took part from about two dozen US areas. Donors in Cohort 3 counted as recovered after two negative PCRs, clearance, or symptom resolution.

V is TRBV5-1 and J is TRBJ1-2; 7 bases align to TRBD1. This sequence originates from a woman aged 45-65 years who had recovered from COVID-19. Sequenced input: PBMCs or T cells enriched from blood (not recorded which). DNA for the CDR3: TGCGCCAGCAGCTTAAGTTGGCAGGGGGACAATGGCTACACCTTC. Amino acids: CASSLSWQGDNGYTF.